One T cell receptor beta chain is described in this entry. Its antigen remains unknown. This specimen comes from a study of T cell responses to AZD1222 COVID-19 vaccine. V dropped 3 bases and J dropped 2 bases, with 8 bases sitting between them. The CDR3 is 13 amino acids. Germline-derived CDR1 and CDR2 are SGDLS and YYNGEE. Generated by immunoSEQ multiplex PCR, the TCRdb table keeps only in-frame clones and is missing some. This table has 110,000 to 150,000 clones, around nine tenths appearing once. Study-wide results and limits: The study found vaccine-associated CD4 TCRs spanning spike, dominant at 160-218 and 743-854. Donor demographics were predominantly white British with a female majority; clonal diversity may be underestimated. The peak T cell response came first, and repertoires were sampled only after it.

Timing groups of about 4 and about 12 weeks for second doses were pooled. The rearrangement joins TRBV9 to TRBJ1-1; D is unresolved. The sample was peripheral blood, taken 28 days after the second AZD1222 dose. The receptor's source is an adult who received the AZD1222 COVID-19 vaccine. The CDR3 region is CASSESSNTEAFF. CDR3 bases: TGTGCCAGCAGCGAGTCAAGTAACACTGAAGCTTTCTTT.